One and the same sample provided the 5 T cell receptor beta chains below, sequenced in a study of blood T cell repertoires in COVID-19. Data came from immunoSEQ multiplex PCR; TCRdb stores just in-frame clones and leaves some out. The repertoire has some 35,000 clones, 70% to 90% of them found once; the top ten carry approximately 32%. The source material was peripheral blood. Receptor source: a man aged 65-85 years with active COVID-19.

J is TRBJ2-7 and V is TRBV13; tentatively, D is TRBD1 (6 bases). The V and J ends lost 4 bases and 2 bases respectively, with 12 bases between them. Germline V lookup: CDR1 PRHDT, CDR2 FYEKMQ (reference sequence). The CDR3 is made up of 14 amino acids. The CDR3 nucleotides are TGTGCCAGCAGCTCGGGACATATACCCTACGAGCAGTACTTC. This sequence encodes CASSSGHIPYEQYF.

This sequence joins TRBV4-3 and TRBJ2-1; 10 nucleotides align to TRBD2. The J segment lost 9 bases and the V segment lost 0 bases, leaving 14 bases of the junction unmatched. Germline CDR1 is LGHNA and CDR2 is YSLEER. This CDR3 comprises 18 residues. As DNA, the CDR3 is TGCGCCAGCAGCCAAGATTACCCTAGCGGGGGCCTAAGGGGTGAGCAGTTCTTC. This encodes CASSQDYPSGGLRGEQFF.

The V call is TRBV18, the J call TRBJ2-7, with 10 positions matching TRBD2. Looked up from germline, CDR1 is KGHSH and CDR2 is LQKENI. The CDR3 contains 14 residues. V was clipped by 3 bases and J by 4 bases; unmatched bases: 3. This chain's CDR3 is CASSPQRGGYEQYF. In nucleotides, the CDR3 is TGTGCCAGCTCACCGCAGCGGGGGGGGTACGAGCAGTACTTC.

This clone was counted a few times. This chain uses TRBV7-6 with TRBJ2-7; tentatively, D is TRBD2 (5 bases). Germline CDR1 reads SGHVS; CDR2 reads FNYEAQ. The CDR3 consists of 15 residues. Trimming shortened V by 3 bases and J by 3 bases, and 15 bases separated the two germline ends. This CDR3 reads CASSFAEGFGYEQYF. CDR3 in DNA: TGTGCCAGCAGCTTCGCAGAGGGTTTCGGCTACGAGCAGTACTTC.

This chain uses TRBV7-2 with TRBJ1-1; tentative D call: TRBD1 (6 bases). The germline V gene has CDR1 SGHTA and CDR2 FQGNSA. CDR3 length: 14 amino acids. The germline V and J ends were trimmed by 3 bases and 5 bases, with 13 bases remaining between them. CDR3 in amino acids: CASSLPPQGTEAFF. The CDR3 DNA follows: TGTGCCAGCAGCTTGCCGCCACAGGGAACTGAAGCTTTCTTT.